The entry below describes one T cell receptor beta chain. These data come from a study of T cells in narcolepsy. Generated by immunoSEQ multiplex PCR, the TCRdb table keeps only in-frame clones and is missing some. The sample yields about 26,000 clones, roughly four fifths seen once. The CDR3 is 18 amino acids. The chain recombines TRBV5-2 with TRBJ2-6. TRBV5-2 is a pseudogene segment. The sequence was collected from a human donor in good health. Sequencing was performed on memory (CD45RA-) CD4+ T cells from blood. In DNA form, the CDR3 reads TGTGCCAGCAAGCTTGTTAGAGAGTACAAAAGTCGGGCCAACGTCCTGACTTTC. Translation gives CASKLVREYKSRANVLTF.